A single sample gave rise to the 21 T cell receptor beta chains below, sequenced in a study of blood T cells in healthy people across ages. The authors ran a second PCR of about 6 to 11 cycles using a sample-barcoded 5' primer and a J-beta primer mix. TCRdb used MiXCR to reprocess the 5' RACE reads, holding one entry per CDR3 protein. The table records approximately 1.5 million distinct CDR3 sequences, roughly 32% of them present only once. The sequencing input was blood. These receptors came from a woman aged 30 to 39 in good health.

The J gene is TRBJ2-5, the V gene TRBV7-7; 7 bases fit TRBD2. The CDR3 is 15 residues long. Trimming took 0 bases from V and 2 from J; bases not matched to a gene: 3. CDR1 is SSHAT, CDR2 FNYEAQ, per germline (reference sequence). The CDR3 here is CASSLAAGVQETQYF. The CDR3 DNA reads TGTGCCAGCAGCTTAGCTGCGGGGGTACAAGAGACCCAGTACTTC. The variable domain in full, with the rest retrieved from reference TRBV7-7 and TRBJ2-5, is GAGVSQSPRYKVTKRGQDVTLRCDPISSHATLYWYQQALGQGPEFLTYFNYEAQPDKSGLPSDRFSAERPEGSISTLTIQRTEQRDSAMYRCASSLAAGVQETQYFGPGTRLLVL.

This clonotype was observed a handful of times. The chain links TRBV9 to TRBJ2-7; the D gene is possibly TRBD1 (5 bases). The J call could be wrong; TRBJ2-5 is a better fit for the DNA end. This CDR3 has 16 amino acids. Germline lookup yields CDR1 SGDLS and CDR2 YYNGEE. The CDR3 region has the DNA TGTGCCAGCAGCTCCTCCCGTTTCAGGGTCCAAGAGACCCAGTACTTC. It yields the protein CASSSSRFRVQETQYF.

The rearrangement uses TRBV15 and TRBJ1-5, with TRBD1 matching 9 bases. The CDR3 contains 15 residues. Germline trimming cut 4 bases from V and 4 bases from J; bases unmatched to any gene: 5. Germline-derived CDR1 and CDR2 are LNHNV and YYDKDF (reference sequence). CDR3 DNA sequence: TGTGCCACCAGCAATACCGGGACAGGGAATCAGCCCCAGCATTTT. Translating it yields CATSNTGTGNQPQHF.

This clonotype was picked up a small number of times. This chain links TRBV3-1 with TRBJ1-1, with D tentatively TRBD1 (5 bases). The CDR3 is 14 residues long. Germline CDR1 reads LGHDT; CDR2 reads YNNKEL (reference sequence). The ends were cut back, 6 bases at V and 4 bases at J, with 15 bases in the middle. CDR3 sequence: CASSPIGGSTEAFF. The CDR3 bases are TGTGCCAGCAGTCCTATCGGGGGGTCCACTGAAGCTTTCTTT.

Only a few counts were recorded for this clonotype. J is TRBJ2-3 and V is TRBV4-2, with 8 bases lining up with TRBD2. This CDR3 contains 16 residues. The germline CDR1 and CDR2 sequences are LGHNA and YNFKEQ. J gave up 5 bases and V 0 bases, and 7 bases lay outside the gene matches. The CDR3 DNA sequence: TGTGCCAGCAGCCAAGATGTGAGCGGGGGCGGAGATACGCAGTATTTT. This encodes CASSQDVSGGGDTQYF.

This clonotype has at least ten counts. The V call is TRBV7-9, the J call TRBJ2-1; 8 nucleotides match TRBD2. Trimming removed 5 bases from V and 6 bases from J; junction bases left unmatched: 3. From germline, CDR1 is SEHNR and CDR2 FQNEAQ (reference sequence). There are 13 residues in the CDR3. CDR3 sequence (DNA): TGTGCCAGCAGCCCTCGGGGGGGCAATGAGCAGTTCTTC. Amino acids: CASSPRGGNEQFF.

The V gene is TRBV3-1, the J gene TRBJ2-1; D is unclear. Germline V gene sequence: CDR1 LGHDT, CDR2 YNNKEL (reference sequence). There are 16 residues in the CDR3. Trimming stripped 1 base from V and 2 bases from J, with 12 bases between. The CDR3 DNA sequence: TGTGCCAGCAGCCAAGTCCCGGGCCCCACCTACAATGAGCAGTTCTTC. Its protein is CASSQVPGPTYNEQFF.

The V and J genes are TRBV28 and TRBJ2-7; D might be TRBD1 or TRBD2, each matching 6 bases. This CDR3 contains 14 residues. Trimming took off 5 bases at V and 5 bases at J, with 16 bases between the two ends. Germline CDR1 reads MDHEN; CDR2 reads SYDVKM. The CDR3 region has the DNA TGTGCCAGCAGTAACGGAGGGGGTATTAACGAGCAGTACTTC. Its protein product is CASSNGGGINEQYF.

The V and J genes are TRBV20-1 and TRBJ2-1; D is unresolved. The CDR3 is 17 residues long. The germline gives CDR1 DFQATT, CDR2 SNEGSKA (reference sequence). V lost 6 bases, J lost 3 bases, and 24 bases lay in between. The CDR3 loop is CSARLKGYPVFYNEQFF. The CDR3 DNA is TGCAGTGCCCGCCTGAAGGGATATCCGGTTTTCTACAATGAGCAGTTCTTC.

This sequence joins TRBV6-5 and TRBJ2-1; tentative D call: TRBD2 (6 bases). With 5 bases removed from V and 7 bases from J, the gap between germline ends came to 12 bases. The CDR3 is 13 residues long. Germline assignment: CDR1 MNHEY and CDR2 SVGAGI. The CDR3 reads CASSRDAGNEQFF. CDR3 DNA sequence: TGTGCCAGCAGTAGGGACGCGGGGAATGAGCAGTTCTTC.

The V and J genes are TRBV5-1 and TRBJ2-1; perhaps TRBD1 as D (6 bases). Germline CDR1 reads SGHRS; CDR2 reads YFSETQ. CDR3 length equals 16 residues. Deletions cut 0 bases from V and 2 bases from J, with 12 bases between. The DNA of the CDR3 is TGCGCCAGCAGCTTGGGCAACCAGGGGCCCTACAATGAGCAGTTCTTC. It specifies CASSLGNQGPYNEQFF.

The chain couples TRBV12-3 or TRBV12-4 to TRBJ1-1; no clear D. Between the trimmed V and J ends, which lost 4 bases and 4 bases, there was a span of 10 bases. The CDR3 totals 13 residues. DNA of the CDR3: TGTGCCAGCAGTTACTCTGCGGGCACTGAAGCTTTCTTT. Its translation is CASSYSAGTEAFF.

The chain couples TRBV20-1 to TRBJ2-7, with D unresolved. V lost 2 bases, J lost 0 bases, and 14 bases lay in between. CDR1 and CDR2 from the germline V gene are DFQATT and SNEGSKA (reference sequence). The CDR3 is made up of 15 amino acids. CDR3 sequence (DNA): TGCAGTGCTAGATATGGGCAGAGAGGCTCCTACGAGCAGTACTTC. This gives the protein CSARYGQRGSYEQYF.

The rearrangement uses TRBV20-1 and TRBJ1-4; 7 positions agree with TRBD1. CDR1 and CDR2 (germline): DFQATT, SNEGSKA (reference sequence). J was trimmed by 4 bases and V by 6 bases; bases with no gene match: 8. The CDR3 is 14 amino acids. The DNA for the CDR3 is TGCAGTGCATCTCCTACAGGGGATAATGAAAAACTGTTTTTT. Its protein product is CSASPTGDNEKLFF.

This clonotype was recorded once. This is likely a read error, given that the CDR3 carries no conserved phenylalanine or tryptophan at its end. The chain has TRBV9 and TRBJ2-3, with TRBD2 identical over 8 bases. CDR3 length: 15 amino acids. With V trimmed by 6 bases and J by 5 bases, 11 bases remained unmatched. CDR1 is SGDLS and CDR2 is YYNGEE in the germline V gene. Here the CDR3 DNA reads TGTGCCAGCAAGAGGAGCGGGAGTAATAAAGATACGCAGTATTTG. As protein: CASKRSGSNKDTQYL.

The chain uses TRBV7-8 and TRBJ1-4; D is possibly TRBD1 (5 bases). Per germline, CDR1 SGHVS and CDR2 FQNEAQ. The CDR3 runs 15 residues. The ends were cut back, 5 bases at V and 8 bases at J, with 18 bases in the middle. The CDR3 spells CASSLSGRVYEKLFF. The CDR3 DNA is TGTGCCAGCAGCCTATCGGGCAGGGTGTACGAAAAACTGTTTTTT.

This clonotype was seen a few times. This chain joins TRBV20-1 and TRBJ2-3; perhaps TRBD2 as D (6 bases). This CDR3 region has 15 residues. Germline V lookup: CDR1 DFQATT, CDR2 SNEGSKA (reference sequence). The germline V and J ends were trimmed by 8 bases and 0 bases, with 18 bases remaining between them. CDR3 loop: CSLGGVGKSTDTQYF. CDR3 coding DNA: TGCAGTCTCGGGGGAGTGGGCAAGAGCACAGATACGCAGTATTTT.

The chain couples TRBV27 to TRBJ2-7, with D unclear. V shed 3 bases and J shed 2 bases, with 11 bases lying between them. Germline V gene sequence: CDR1 MNHEY, CDR2 SMNVEV (reference sequence). This CDR3 has 14 amino acids. For the CDR3, the DNA is TGTGCCAGCAGTTTTTTCACAGACCCCTACGAGCAGTACTTC. It specifies CASSFFTDPYEQYF.

This clonotype was found many times. The V call is TRBV4-1, the J call TRBJ2-7; TRBD2 agrees at 10 bases. Germline CDR1 and CDR2: MGHRA and YSYEKL. This CDR3 is built from 16 residues. V was clipped by 2 bases and J by 7 bases; unmatched bases: 11. The CDR3 loop is CASSQWSSGGPREQYF. In nucleotides, the CDR3 is TGCGCCAGCAGCCAATGGTCTAGCGGGGGCCCAAGGGAGCAGTACTTC.

The chain recombines TRBV10-3 with TRBJ2-7; D call uncertain. The CDR3 is 15 residues long. Trimming removed 5 bases from V and 3 bases from J, with 17 bases in between. Germline CDR1 reads ENHRY; CDR2 reads SYGVKD. CDR3 amino acids: CAISRGSPSFYEQYF. The CDR3 DNA follows: TGTGCCATCAGTAGAGGTTCCCCTTCTTTCTACGAGCAGTACTTC.

This clonotype was seen more than once but under ten times. This chain links TRBV20-1 with TRBJ1-2; the D is unclear. The CDR3 covers 12 residues. V shed 6 bases and J shed 1 base, with 9 bases lying between them. Germline assignment: CDR1 DFQATT and CDR2 SNEGSKA (reference sequence). CDR3 amino acids: CSANPVNYGYTF. The CDR3 bases are TGCAGTGCCAACCCGGTTAACTATGGCTACACCTTC.